These 25 T cell receptor beta chains were all obtained from the same sample, sequenced in a study of cytomegalovirus exposure and HLA in healthy donors (dated by TCRdb to about 2017). The receptor library was made with the immunoSEQ multiplex PCR assay. A mixture of 60 forward primers for TCR Vbeta segments and 13 reverse primers for TCR Jbeta segments was used in the multiplex PCR. The clones in this table, taken by TCRdb from immuneACCESS, are in-frame only. Not every clone is retained; where verified, under half of the shortfall comes from an unresolved V gene, and the cause of the rest is unknown. The sample table shows fewer than 150,000 clones, and roughly three quarters are seen once. Jointly, the top ten make up 3.5% to 5% of the sample. Sequencing was done on a sample of PBMCs. The receptors were gathered from a man younger than 30 in good health and CMV-seronegative.

The chain's CDR3 is CASSPDLEYNEQFF. As DNA, the CDR3 is TGTGCCAGCAGTCCCGACTTAGAATACAATGAGCAGTTCTTC. The rearrangement uses TRBV7-6 and TRBJ2-1; the D is unclear. V was trimmed by 6 bases and J by 4 bases, leaving 13 bases between them. The CDR3 is 14 residues long. Germline values: CDR1 SGHVS, CDR2 FNYEAQ. The full variable domain, completed using reference TRBV7-6 and TRBJ2-1, is GAGVSQSPRYKVTKRGQDVALRCDPISGHVSLYWYRQALGQGPEFLTYFNYEAQQDKSGLPNDRFSAERPEGSISTLTIQRTEQRDSAMYRCASSPDLEYNEQFFGPGTRLTVL.

This chain links TRBV27 with TRBJ2-5, with TRBD2 identical over 13 bases. The CDR3 runs to 18 residues. Germline CDR1 MNHEY, CDR2 SMNVEV (reference sequence). Trimming took 6 bases from V and 0 from J; bases not matched to a gene: 10. The CDR3 bases are TGTGCCAGCAGCCGACTAGCGGGAGGCCACCGGTACCAAGAGACCCAGTACTTC. Protein product: CASSRLAGGHRYQETQYF.

This clone was seen only once. The CDR3 reads CASSLAITPSSYEQYF. In DNA form, the CDR3 reads TGCGCCAGCAGCTTGGCCATCACTCCCTCTTCCTACGAGCAGTACTTC. J is TRBJ2-7 and V is TRBV5-1; unclear D gene. The germline V and J ends were trimmed by 0 bases and 1 base, with 14 bases remaining between them. The CDR3 length is 16 residues. From germline, CDR1 is SGHRS and CDR2 YFSETQ.

This sequence joins TRBV10-3 and TRBJ2-2; D is perhaps TRBD2 (6 bases). V dropped 0 bases and J dropped 5 bases, with 16 bases sitting between them. Germline V gene sequence: CDR1 ENHRY, CDR2 SYGVKD. CDR3 length equals 17 residues. For the CDR3, the DNA is TGTGCCATCAGTGAGTCACTAGCTTTGGGTTGGACCGGGGAGCTGTTTTTT. This sequence encodes CAISESLALGWTGELFF.

This clone has just one count. V and J are TRBV25-1 and TRBJ1-2, with D uncertain. Germline CDR1 is MGHDK and CDR2 is SYGVNS. The CDR3 covers 11 residues. Trimming took off 3 bases at V and 5 bases at J, with 4 bases between the two ends. The CDR3 loop is CASSESYGYTF. The CDR3 DNA reads as TGTGCCAGCAGTGAGTCGTATGGCTACACCTTC.

This chain connects TRBV7-9 to TRBJ1-6; D not certain. V dropped 0 bases and J dropped 13 bases, with 16 bases sitting between them. Germline loops: CDR1 SEHNR, CDR2 FQNEAQ (reference sequence). The CDR3 loop spans 15 amino acids. This chain's CDR3 is CASSLASLRALPLHF. The CDR3 DNA reads TGTGCCAGCAGCTTAGCGTCTCTGCGGGCTCTGCCCCTCCACTTT. The full variable domain, in which reference TRBV7-9 and TRBJ1-6 provide the parts outside the CDR3, is DTGVSQNPRHKITKRGQNVTFRCDPISEHNRLYWYRQTLGQGPEFLTYFQNEAQLEKSRLLSDRFSAERPKGSFSTLEIQRTEQGDSAMYLCASSLASLRALPLHFGNGTRLTVT.

The CDR3 DNA reads as TGTGCCAGCAGCGAATACGACAGAACCTACGAGCAGTACTTC. Translated, it gives CASSEYDRTYEQYF. The chain carries TRBV11-2 and TRBJ2-7; D is possibly TRBD1 (5 bases). CDR1 is SGHAT, CDR2 FQNNGV, per germline. The length of the CDR3 is 14 residues. The V gene lost 5 bases and the J gene lost 2 bases, with 13 bases spanning the gap.

The chain couples TRBV6-5 to TRBJ1-2; TRBD1 agrees at 9 bases. Trimming cost V 7 bases and J 8 bases; bases outside gene matches: 14. The CDR3 runs 15 residues. Germline V gene data show CDR1 as MNHEY and CDR2 as SVGAGI. CDR3 in DNA: TGTGCCAGCACCGGGGACAGGGCGGCTCTAGGGGGCTACACCTTC. It codes for CASTGDRAALGGYTF.

The chain joins TRBV5-4 to TRBJ2-3; maybe TRBD1 (6 bases). The germline gives CDR1 SGHNT, CDR2 YYREEE (reference sequence). V lost 7 bases to trimming and J lost 1 base, with 13 bases between them. This CDR3 comprises 14 residues. CDR3 sequence reads: CASGWGQGTDTQYF. CDR3 in DNA: TGTGCCAGCGGATGGGGGCAGGGCACAGATACGCAGTATTTT.

V gene TRBV7-9 combines with J gene TRBJ1-2; D may be TRBD1 (5 bases). V lost 7 bases, J lost 5 bases, and 23 bases lay in between. CDR1 and CDR2 from the germline V gene are SEHNR and FQNEAQ (reference sequence). This CDR3 spans 16 amino acids. CDR3 in amino acids: CASTISSGGTQYGYTF. CDR3 DNA: TGTGCCAGCACCATTTCATCGGGGGGAACCCAATATGGCTACACCTTC. The full variable domain, rest sourced from reference TRBV7-9 and TRBJ1-2, is DTGVSQNPRHKITKRGQNVTFRCDPISEHNRLYWYRQTLGQGPEFLTYFQNEAQLEKSRLLSDRFSAERPKGSFSTLEIQRTEQGDSAMYLCASTISSGGTQYGYTFGSGTRLTVV.

The chain carries TRBV7-6 and TRBJ1-5; the D is unclear. Germline V gene lookup returns CDR1 SGHVS and CDR2 FNYEAQ. This CDR3 has 16 amino acids. V gave up 5 bases and J gave up 5 bases, with 19 bases separating them. CDR3 residues: CASSPPRGTFYQPQHF. The CDR3 DNA reads TGTGCCAGCAGCCCCCCCAGAGGCACCTTTTATCAGCCCCAGCATTTT.

The gene calls are TRBV13 and TRBJ2-3; TRBD2 matches 9 bases. The germline V gene has CDR1 PRHDT and CDR2 FYEKMQ (reference sequence). This CDR3 is 16 amino acids long. The ends lost 3 bases at V and 0 bases at J; junction bases unmatched: 4. The chain's CDR3 is CASSFVAGGSTDTQYF. The CDR3 DNA is TGTGCCAGCAGCTTCGTGGCGGGAGGGAGCACAGATACGCAGTATTTT.

This clone was detected only a few times. The chain is built from TRBV27 and TRBJ2-5; D may be TRBD1 (5 bases). The CDR3 sequence is 15 residues long. Trimming shortened V by 8 bases and J by 2 bases, and 18 bases separated the two germline ends. Germline V CDR1 and CDR2: MNHEY, SMNVEV (reference sequence). The CDR3 is CASGSRRQGQETQYF. In DNA form, the CDR3 reads TGTGCCAGCGGATCTCGAAGGCAGGGACAAGAGACCCAGTACTTC.

The chain links TRBV6-5 to TRBJ2-7, with D possibly matching TRBD2 (6 bases). The CDR3 has 15 amino acids. The germline V and J ends were trimmed by 10 bases and 1 base, with 20 bases remaining between them. CDR1 MNHEY and CDR2 SVGAGI come from the germline V gene. The CDR3 spells CATQGGELLSYEQYF. As DNA, the CDR3 is TGTGCCACCCAGGGCGGGGAACTCCTATCCTACGAGCAGTACTTC.

The V call is TRBV18, the J call TRBJ2-1; 10 bases agree with TRBD2. Unmatched junction bases numbered 10, after V lost 3 bases and J lost 8 bases. CDR1 and CDR2 (germline): KGHSH, LQKENI. This CDR3 region has 16 residues. CDR3 nucleotide sequence: TGTGCCAGCTCACCGGCTAGCGGGAGTGGATCGGATGAGCAGTTCTTC. Amino acid sequence: CASSPASGSGSDEQFF.

CDR3 in amino acids: CASSLVVRMNTEAFF. CDR3 sequence (DNA): TGCGCCAGCAGCTTGGTTGTCAGGATGAACACTGAAGCTTTCTTT. This sequence joins TRBV5-1 and TRBJ1-1, with no clear D. V lost 0 bases and J 0 bases, leaving 9 bases between the germline ends. CDR3 length: 15 residues. Germline-derived CDR1 and CDR2 are SGHRS and YFSETQ.

The chain has TRBV28 and TRBJ2-5, with TRBD2 matching 7 bases. J was trimmed by 5 bases and V by 3 bases; bases with no gene match: 6. Looked up from germline, CDR1 is MDHEN and CDR2 is SYDVKM. CDR3 length: 14 amino acids. For the CDR3, the DNA is TGTGCCAGCAGTTTGGTCAGGCGGGGGGAGACCCAGTACTTC. It specifies CASSLVRRGETQYF.

This chain links TRBV19 with TRBJ2-7; possible D gene TRBD1, 5 bases. CDR3 length: 14 amino acids. CDR1 is LNHDA, CDR2 SQIVND, per germline (reference sequence). V was cut by 3 bases and J by 1 base, with 10 bases left in between. DNA of the CDR3: TGTGCCAGTAGTATTCCAGGGAAGTCCTACGAGCAGTACTTC. Amino acids: CASSIPGKSYEQYF.

The chain recombines TRBV5-1 with TRBJ2-3; TRBD2 agrees at 8 bases. In germline, CDR1 is SGHRS, CDR2 YFSETQ. This CDR3 region has 16 residues. The junction had 11 bases not matched to a gene; V was cut back by 6 bases and J by 2 bases. CDR3 sequence (DNA): TGCGCCAGCAATGCTCGGGGGGGGACCTTCACAGATACGCAGTATTTT. It codes for CASNARGGTFTDTQYF.

The chain carries TRBV5-6 and TRBJ2-7; weak D call: TRBD1 (5 bases). V lost 1 base, J lost 2 bases, and 10 bases lay in between. Germline assignment: CDR1 SGHDT and CDR2 YYEEEE. The CDR3 is 14 amino acids. The CDR3: CASSLPGLAYEQYF. As DNA, the CDR3 is TGTGCCAGCAGCTTGCCAGGGCTAGCCTACGAGCAGTACTTC.

This clone has just a few counts. The gene calls are TRBV6-5 and TRBJ2-5; 9 bases are a match to TRBD1. Trimming took 6 bases from V and 11 from J; bases not matched to a gene: 13. Germline CDR1 reads MNHEY; CDR2 reads SVGAGI. The CDR3 length is 14 residues. In nucleotides, the CDR3 is TGTGCCAGCAGGCGGGGACAGGGAGGATTAGAGCAGTACTTC. As protein: CASRRGQGGLEQYF.

The rearrangement uses TRBV28 and TRBJ2-7, with 7 bases identical to TRBD1. This CDR3 comprises 15 residues. V lost 5 bases to trimming and J lost 3 bases; unmatched junction nucleotides: 10. Per the germline V gene, CDR1 is MDHEN and CDR2 is SYDVKM. CDR3 nucleotide sequence: TGTGCCAGCAGTCCCCAAGGGACAGCGCACTACGAGCAGTACTTC. It translates to CASSPQGTAHYEQYF.

This chain joins TRBV23-1 and TRBJ2-7; D is possibly TRBD1 (5 bases). TRBV23-1 has ORF status, its function being uncertain. V was shortened by 2 bases and J by 5 bases, with 7 bases between the two germline ends. This CDR3 is 12 amino acids long. In DNA form, the CDR3 reads TGCGCCAGCAGTCAACCACAGGACGAGCAGTACTTC. As protein: CASSQPQDEQYF.

J is TRBJ1-5 and V is TRBV4-1; weak D call: TRBD1 (6 bases). Trimming took 8 bases from V and 1 from J, leaving 18 bases between them. Germline V gene lookup returns CDR1 MGHRA and CDR2 YSYEKL. The CDR3 totals 16 residues. The CDR3 nucleotides read TGCGCCAGCGGAAGACAGCCGCAGGGGAGCAATCAGCCCCAGCATTTT. Its protein is CASGRQPQGSNQPQHF.

V usage is TRBV5-1 and J usage is TRBJ2-5, with D perhaps TRBD1 (6 bases). Per the germline V gene, CDR1 is SGHRS and CDR2 is YFSETQ. The CDR3 is made up of 17 amino acids. V was cut by 4 bases and J by 4 bases, with 23 bases left in between. As DNA, the CDR3 is TGCGCCAGCAGCACACAGGGCGCCGGAGCCACAGGAGAGACCCAGTACTTC. This codes for CASSTQGAGATGETQYF.